The source of this T cell receptor beta chain is a study of T-cell reconstitution after alpha-beta-depleted transplantation in children. Study observations and caveats: Where some patients showed high TCRbeta diversity at day 60, it came from recipient T cells and thymic progenitors that had survived. Most T-cell counts and diversity one year after the transplant came from T cells that were newly produced. Where alpha-beta T cells came from about two months after transplant was reportedly several hundred expanded graft clones.

There are 13 residues in the CDR3. Trimming removed 6 bases from V and 10 bases from J, with 16 bases in between. As to this clonotype: Its antigen is as yet unknown.

As it was prepared, the TCRbeta library received unique molecular identifiers. TCRdb processed the PCR reads anew with MiXCR; each CDR3 protein has one entry. The sample records more than 200,000 distinct CDR3 sequences, about 15% being singletons. This sequence was found in a male patient between 2 and 9 years old who had a stem cell transplant for acute lymphoblastic leukemia, so the T cells may come from the graft donor. Sequencing was performed on PBMCs, mostly from graft donor cells, taken 360 days after TCRalphabeta/CD19-depleted stem cell transplant. The rearrangement uses TRBV12-3 or TRBV12-4 and TRBJ2-1, with a weak D call TRBD2 (5 bases). The CDR3 DNA is TGTGCCAGCAGCTCCTTACTAGGAGGAGAGCAGTTCTTC. Translated, it gives CASSSLLGGEQFF.